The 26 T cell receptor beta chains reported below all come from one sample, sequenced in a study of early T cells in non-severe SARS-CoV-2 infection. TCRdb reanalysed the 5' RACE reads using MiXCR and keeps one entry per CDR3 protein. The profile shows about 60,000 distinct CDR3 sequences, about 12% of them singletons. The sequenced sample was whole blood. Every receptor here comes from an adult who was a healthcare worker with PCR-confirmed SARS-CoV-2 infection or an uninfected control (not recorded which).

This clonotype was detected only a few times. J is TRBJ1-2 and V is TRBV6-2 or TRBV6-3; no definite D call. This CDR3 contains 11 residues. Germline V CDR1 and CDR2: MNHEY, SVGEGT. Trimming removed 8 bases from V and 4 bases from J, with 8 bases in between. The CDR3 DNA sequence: TGTGCCAGCGGGTTAGGCTATGGCTACACCTTC. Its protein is CASGLGYGYTF.

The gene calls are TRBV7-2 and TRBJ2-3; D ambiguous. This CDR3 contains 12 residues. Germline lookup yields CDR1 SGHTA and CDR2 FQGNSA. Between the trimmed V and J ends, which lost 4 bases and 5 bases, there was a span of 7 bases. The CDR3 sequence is CASSSTQDTQYF. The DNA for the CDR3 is TGTGCCAGCAGCTCAACGCAAGATACGCAGTATTTT.

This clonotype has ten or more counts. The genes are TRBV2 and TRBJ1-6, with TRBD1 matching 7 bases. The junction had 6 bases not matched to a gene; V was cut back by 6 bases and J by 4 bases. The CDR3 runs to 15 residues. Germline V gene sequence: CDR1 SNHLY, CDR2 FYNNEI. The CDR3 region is CASSREGQYNSPLHF. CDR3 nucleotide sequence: TGTGCCAGCAGCAGAGAGGGACAGTATAATTCACCCCTCCACTTT.

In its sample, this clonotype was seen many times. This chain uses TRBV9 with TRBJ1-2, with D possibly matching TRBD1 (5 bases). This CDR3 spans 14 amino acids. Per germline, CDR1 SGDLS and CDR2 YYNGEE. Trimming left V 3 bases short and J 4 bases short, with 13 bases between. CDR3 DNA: TGTGCCAGCAGCGGGGGGTCTAACTCCTATGGCTACACCTTC. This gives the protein CASSGGSNSYGYTF. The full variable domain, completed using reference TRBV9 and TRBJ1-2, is DSGVTQTPKHLITATGQRVTLRCSPRSGDLSVYWYQQSLDQGLQFLIQYYNGEERAKGNILERFSAQQFPDLHSELNLSSLELGDSALYFCASSGGSNSYGYTFGSGTRLTVV.

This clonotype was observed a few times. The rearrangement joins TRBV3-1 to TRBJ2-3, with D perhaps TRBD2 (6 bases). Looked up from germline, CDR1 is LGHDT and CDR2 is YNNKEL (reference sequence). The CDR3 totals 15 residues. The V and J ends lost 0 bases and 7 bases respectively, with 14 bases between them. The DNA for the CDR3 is TGTGCCAGCAGCCAAGATCTTGTCGCGGGAAATACGCAGTATTTT. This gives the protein CASSQDLVAGNTQYF.

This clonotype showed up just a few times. As DNA, the CDR3 is TGTGCCAGCAGCCCCTACCAGGGAGCCACCTATGGCTACACCTTC. The encoded protein is CASSPYQGATYGYTF. V and J are TRBV3-1 and TRBJ1-2; D is possibly TRBD1 (5 bases). From germline, CDR1 is LGHDT and CDR2 YNNKEL (reference sequence). The CDR3 spans 15 residues. V lost 4 bases and J 4 bases, leaving 16 bases between the germline ends.

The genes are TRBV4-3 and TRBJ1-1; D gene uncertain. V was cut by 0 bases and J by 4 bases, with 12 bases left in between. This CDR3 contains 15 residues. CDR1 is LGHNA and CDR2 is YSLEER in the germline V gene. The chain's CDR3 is CASSQDDGYGTEAFF. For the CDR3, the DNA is TGCGCCAGCAGCCAAGATGACGGCTATGGCACTGAAGCTTTCTTT.

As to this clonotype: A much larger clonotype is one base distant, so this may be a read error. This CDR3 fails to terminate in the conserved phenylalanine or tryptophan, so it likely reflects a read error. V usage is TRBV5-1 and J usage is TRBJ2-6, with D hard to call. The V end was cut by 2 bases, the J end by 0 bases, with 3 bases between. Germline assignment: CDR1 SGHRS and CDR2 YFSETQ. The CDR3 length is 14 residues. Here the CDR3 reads CASSLGSGANVLTS. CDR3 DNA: TGCGCCAGCAGCTTAGGCTCTGGGGCCAACGTCCTGACTTCC.

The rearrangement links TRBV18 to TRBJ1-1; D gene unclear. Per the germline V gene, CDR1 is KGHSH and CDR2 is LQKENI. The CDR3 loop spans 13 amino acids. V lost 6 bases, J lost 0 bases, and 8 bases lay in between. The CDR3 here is CASSPDMNTEAFF. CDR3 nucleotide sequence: TGTGCCAGCTCTCCCGACATGAACACTGAAGCTTTCTTT.

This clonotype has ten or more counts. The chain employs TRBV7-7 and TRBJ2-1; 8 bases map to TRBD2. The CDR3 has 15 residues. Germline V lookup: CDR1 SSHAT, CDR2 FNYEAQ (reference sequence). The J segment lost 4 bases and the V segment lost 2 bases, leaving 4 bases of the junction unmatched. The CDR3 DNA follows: TGTGCCAGCAGCTTACGGGGGGGAGCGTACAATGAGCAGTTCTTC. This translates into CASSLRGGAYNEQFF. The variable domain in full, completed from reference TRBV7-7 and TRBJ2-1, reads GAGVSQSPRYKVTKRGQDVTLRCDPISSHATLYWYQQALGQGPEFLTYFNYEAQPDKSGLPSDRFSAERPEGSISTLTIQRTEQRDSAMYRCASSLRGGAYNEQFFGPGTRLTVL.

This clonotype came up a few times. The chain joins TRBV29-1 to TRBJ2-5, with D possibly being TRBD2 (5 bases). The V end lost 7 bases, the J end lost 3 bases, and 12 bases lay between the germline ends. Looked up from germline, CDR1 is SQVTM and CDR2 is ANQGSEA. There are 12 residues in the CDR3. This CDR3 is CSGSLAKETQYF. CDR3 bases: TGCAGCGGAAGTCTAGCCAAAGAGACCCAGTACTTC.

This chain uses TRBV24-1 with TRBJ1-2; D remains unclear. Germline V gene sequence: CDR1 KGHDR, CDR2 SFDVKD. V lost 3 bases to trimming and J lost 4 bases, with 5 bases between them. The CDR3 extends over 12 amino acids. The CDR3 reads CATSDRLYGYTF. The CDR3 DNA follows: TGTGCCACCAGTGATCGCCTCTATGGCTACACCTTC.

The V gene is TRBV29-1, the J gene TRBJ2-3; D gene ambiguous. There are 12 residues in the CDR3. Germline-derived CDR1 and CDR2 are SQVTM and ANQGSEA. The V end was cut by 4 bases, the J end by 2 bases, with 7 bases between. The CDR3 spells CSVVQITDTQYF. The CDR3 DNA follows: TGCAGCGTTGTACAAATCACAGATACGCAGTATTTT.

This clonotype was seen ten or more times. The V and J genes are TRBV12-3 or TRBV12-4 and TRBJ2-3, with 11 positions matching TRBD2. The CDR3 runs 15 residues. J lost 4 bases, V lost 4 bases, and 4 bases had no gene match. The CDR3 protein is CASSSSGGRADTQYF. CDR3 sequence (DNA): TGTGCCAGCAGTTCTAGCGGGGGGAGGGCAGATACGCAGTATTTT.

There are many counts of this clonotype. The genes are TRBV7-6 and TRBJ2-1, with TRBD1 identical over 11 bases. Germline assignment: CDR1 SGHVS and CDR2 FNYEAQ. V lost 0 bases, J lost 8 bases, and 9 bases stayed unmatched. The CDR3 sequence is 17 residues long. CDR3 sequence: CASSLAGGQGDRDEQFF. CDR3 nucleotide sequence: TGTGCCAGCAGCTTAGCGGGGGGACAGGGGGACAGGGATGAGCAGTTCTTC. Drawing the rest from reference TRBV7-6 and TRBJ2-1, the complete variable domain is GAGVSQSPRYKVTKRGQDVALRCDPISGHVSLYWYRQALGQGPEFLTYFNYEAQQDKSGLPNDRFSAERPEGSISTLTIQRTEQRDSAMYRCASSLAGGQGDRDEQFFGPGTRLTVL.

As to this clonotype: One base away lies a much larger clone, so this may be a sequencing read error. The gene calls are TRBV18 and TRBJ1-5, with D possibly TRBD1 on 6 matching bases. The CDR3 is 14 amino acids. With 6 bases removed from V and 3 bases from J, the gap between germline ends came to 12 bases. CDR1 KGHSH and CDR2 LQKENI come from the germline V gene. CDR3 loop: CASSRGGTNQPQHF. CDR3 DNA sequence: TGTGCCAGCTCCCGAGGGGGGACCAATCAGCCCCAGCATTTT.

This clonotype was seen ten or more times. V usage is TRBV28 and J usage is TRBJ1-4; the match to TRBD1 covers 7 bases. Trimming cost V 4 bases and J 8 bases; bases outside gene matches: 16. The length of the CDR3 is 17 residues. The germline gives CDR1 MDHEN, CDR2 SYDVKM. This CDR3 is CASSSPTGTTGREKLFF. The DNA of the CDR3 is TGTGCCAGCAGTTCCCCGACAGGGACCACCGGGCGCGAAAAACTGTTTTTT.

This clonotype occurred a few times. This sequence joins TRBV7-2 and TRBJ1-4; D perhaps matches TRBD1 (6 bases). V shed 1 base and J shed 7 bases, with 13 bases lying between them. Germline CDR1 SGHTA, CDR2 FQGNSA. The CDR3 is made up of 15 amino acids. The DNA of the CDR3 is TGTGCCAGCAGCTTAGATTGGACCAGGGGTGAAAAACTGTTTTTT. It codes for CASSLDWTRGEKLFF.

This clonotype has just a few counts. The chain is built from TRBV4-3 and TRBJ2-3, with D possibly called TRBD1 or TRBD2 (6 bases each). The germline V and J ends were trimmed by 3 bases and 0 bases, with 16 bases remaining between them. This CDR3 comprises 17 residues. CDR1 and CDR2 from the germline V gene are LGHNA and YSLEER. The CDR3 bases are TGCGCCAGCAGCCAGGTTTTAGGGGGGAGGAGCACAGATACGCAGTATTTT. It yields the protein CASSQVLGGRSTDTQYF.

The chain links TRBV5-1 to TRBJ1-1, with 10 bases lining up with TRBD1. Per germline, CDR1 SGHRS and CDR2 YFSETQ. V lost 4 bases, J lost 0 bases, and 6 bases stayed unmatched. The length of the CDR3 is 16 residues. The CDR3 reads CASSPGTGVLNTEAFF. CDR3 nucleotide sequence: TGCGCCAGCAGCCCCGGGACAGGGGTCTTGAACACTGAAGCTTTCTTT.

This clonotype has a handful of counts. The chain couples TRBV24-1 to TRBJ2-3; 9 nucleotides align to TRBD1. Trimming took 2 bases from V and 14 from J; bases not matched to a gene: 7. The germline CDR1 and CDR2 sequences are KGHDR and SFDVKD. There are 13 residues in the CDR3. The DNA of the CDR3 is TGTGCCACCAGTGATTCCGGGACAGGGAATCGGTATTTT. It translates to CATSDSGTGNRYF.

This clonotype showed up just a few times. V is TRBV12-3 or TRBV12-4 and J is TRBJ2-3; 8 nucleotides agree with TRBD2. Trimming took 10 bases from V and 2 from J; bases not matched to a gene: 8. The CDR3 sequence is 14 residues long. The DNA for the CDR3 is TGTGCCACCGGGCGGGAGGCCCCCACAGATACGCAGTATTTT. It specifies CATGREAPTDTQYF.

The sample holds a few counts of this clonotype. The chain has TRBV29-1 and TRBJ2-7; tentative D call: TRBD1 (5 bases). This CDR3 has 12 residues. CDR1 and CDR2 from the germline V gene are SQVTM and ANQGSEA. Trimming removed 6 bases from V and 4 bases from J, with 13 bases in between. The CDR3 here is CSVPGFGYEQYF. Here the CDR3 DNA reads TGCAGCGTGCCAGGGTTCGGGTACGAGCAGTACTTC.

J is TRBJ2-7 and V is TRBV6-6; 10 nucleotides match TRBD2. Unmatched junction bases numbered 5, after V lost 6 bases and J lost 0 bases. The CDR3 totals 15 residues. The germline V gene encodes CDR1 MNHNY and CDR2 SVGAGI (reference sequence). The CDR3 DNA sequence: TGTGCCAGCAGACCCGGGACTAGCGCCTCCTACGAGCAGTACTTC. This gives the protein CASRPGTSASYEQYF.

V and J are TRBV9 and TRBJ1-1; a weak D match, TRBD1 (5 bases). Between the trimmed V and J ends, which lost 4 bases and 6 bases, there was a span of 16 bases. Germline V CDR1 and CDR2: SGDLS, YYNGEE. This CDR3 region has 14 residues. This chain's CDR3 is CASSPFQGDAEAFF. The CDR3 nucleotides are TGTGCCAGCAGCCCCTTCCAGGGAGACGCTGAAGCTTTCTTT.

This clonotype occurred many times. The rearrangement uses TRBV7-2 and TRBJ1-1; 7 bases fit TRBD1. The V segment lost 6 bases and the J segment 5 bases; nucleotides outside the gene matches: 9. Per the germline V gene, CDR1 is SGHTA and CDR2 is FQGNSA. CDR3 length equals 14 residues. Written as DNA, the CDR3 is TGTGCCAGCAGTAATAGACAGGGAAGGACTGAAGCTTTCTTT. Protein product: CASSNRQGRTEAFF.